Sequencing of this TCR beta chain was carried out in a study of T-cell reconstitution after alpha-beta-depleted transplantation in children. The CDR3 is 14 amino acids. Looked up from germline, CDR1 is SNHLY and CDR2 is FYNNEI. V trimming: 7 bases; J trimming: 3 bases; junction bases outside the gene matches: 6. The library targeted TCRbeta and was prepared with unique molecular identifiers. TCRdb used MiXCR to reprocess the PCR reads, holding one entry per CDR3 protein. The repertoire holds around 340,000 distinct CDR3 sequences, with 13% as singletons. The chain uses TRBV2 and TRBJ1-1; 9 nucleotides agree with TRBD1. The material sequenced was PBMCs, taken from the stem cell graft. The origin of this receptor is a human donor who donated a stem cell graft to a child with Fanconi anemia. CDR3 amino acids: CASTWGDRDTEAFF. In nucleotides, the CDR3 is TGTGCCAGCACCTGGGGGGACAGGGACACTGAAGCTTTCTTT.